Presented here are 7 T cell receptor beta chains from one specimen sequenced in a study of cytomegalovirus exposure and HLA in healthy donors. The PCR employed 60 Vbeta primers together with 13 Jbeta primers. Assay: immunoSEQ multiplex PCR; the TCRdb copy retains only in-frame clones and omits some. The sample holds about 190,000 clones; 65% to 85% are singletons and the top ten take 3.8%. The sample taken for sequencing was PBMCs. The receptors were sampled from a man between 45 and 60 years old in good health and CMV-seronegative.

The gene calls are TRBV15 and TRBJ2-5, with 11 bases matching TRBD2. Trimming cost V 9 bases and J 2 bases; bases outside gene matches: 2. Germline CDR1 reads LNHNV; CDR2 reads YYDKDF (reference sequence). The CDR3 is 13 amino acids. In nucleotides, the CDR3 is TGTGCCACTAGCGGGGGGGCTCAAGAGACCCAGTACTTC. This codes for CATSGGAQETQYF.

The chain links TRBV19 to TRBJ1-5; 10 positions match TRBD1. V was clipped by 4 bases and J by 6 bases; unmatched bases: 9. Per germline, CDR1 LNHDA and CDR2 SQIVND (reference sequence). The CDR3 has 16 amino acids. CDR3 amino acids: CASSTRPGQGTQPQHF. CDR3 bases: TGTGCCAGTAGTACTCGACCGGGACAGGGGACTCAGCCCCAGCATTTT.

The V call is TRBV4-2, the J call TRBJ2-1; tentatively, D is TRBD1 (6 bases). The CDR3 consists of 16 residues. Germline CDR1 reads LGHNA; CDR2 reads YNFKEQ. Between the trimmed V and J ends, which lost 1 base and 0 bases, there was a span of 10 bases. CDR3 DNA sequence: TGTGCCAGCAGCCAAGCGGACAGTAGCTCCTACAATGAGCAGTTCTTC. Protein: CASSQADSSSYNEQFF.

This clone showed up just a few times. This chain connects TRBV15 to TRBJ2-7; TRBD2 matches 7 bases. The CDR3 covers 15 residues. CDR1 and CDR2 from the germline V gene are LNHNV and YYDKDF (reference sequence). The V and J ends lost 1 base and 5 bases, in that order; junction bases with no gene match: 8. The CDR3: CATSRVMRGIDEQYF. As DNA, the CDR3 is TGTGCCACCAGCAGAGTAATGCGGGGGATCGACGAGCAGTACTTC.

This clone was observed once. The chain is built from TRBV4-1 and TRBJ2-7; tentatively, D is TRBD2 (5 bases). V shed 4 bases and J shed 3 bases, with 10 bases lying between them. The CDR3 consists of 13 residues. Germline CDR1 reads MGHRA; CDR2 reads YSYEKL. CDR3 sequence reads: CASSLGGDYEQYF. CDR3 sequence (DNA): TGCGCCAGCAGCCTAGGAGGAGACTACGAGCAGTACTTC.

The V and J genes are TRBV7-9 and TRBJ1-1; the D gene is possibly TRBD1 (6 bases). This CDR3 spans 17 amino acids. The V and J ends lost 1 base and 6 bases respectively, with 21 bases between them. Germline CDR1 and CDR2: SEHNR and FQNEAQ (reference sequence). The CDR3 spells CASSLGRTGRGSSEAFF. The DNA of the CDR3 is TGTGCCAGCAGCTTAGGGCGTACAGGGAGAGGAAGTTCTGAAGCTTTCTTT.

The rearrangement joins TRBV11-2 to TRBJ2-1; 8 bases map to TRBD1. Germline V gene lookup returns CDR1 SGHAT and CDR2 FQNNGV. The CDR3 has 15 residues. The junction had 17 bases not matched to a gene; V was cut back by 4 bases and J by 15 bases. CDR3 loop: CASSSWTGFDPFWFF. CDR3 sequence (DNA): TGTGCCAGCAGCTCCTGGACAGGGTTTGACCCGTTTTGGTTCTTC.